Detailed here is one TCR beta chain. The antigen remains undetermined. One end of the junction fails to match germline, which may point to a read error. The sample is drawn from a study of cytomegalovirus exposure and HLA in healthy donors. Study-level points and caveats: Analyzed later, most CMV-associated TCR beta chains appeared HLA-restricted.

Germline CDR1 and CDR2: SGHTA and FQGNSA. CDR3 size: 13 residues. 13 Jbeta primers and 60 Vbeta primers were used for the PCR. The data were produced by immunoSEQ multiplex PCR, yet TCRdb's version contains in-frame clones alone and is incomplete. The table has around 180,000 clones, approximately 86% seen once. Input material: PBMCs. This TCR was recovered from a woman younger than 35 in good health and CMV-seronegative. The chain recombines TRBV7-2 with TRBJ1-1; D ambiguous. DNA of the CDR3: TGTGCCAGCAGCTCCAGTATGAACGCTGAAGCTTTCTTT. Its protein is CASSSSMNAEAFF.